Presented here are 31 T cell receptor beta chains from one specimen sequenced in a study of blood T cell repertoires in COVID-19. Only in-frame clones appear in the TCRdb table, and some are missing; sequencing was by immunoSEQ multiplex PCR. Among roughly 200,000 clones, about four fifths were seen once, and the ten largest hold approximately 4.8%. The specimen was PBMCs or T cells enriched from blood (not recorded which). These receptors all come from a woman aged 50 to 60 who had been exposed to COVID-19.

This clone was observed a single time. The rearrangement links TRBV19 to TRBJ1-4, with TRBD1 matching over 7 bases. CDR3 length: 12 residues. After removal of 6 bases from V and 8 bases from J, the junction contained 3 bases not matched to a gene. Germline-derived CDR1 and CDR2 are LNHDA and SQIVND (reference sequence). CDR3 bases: TGTGCCAGTAGGACAGGGATGGAAAAACTGTTTTTT. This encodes CASRTGMEKLFF.

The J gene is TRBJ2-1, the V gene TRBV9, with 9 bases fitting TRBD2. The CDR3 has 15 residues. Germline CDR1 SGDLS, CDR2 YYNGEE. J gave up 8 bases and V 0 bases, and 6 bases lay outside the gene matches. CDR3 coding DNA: TGTGCCAGCAGCGTAGAGGCGGGGGGGGATTATGAGCAGTTCTTC. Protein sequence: CASSVEAGGDYEQFF.

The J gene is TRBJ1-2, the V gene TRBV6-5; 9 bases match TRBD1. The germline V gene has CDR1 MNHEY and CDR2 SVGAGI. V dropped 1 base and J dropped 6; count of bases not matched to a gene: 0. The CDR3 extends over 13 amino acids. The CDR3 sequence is CASSYWTGDGYTF. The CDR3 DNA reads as TGTGCCAGCAGTTACTGGACAGGGGATGGCTACACCTTC.

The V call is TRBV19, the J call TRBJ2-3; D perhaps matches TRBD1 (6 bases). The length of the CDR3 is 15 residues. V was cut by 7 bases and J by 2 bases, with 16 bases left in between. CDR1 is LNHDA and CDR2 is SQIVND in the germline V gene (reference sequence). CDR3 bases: TGTGCCAGTACCGCCTCCGGACAGCTCACAGATACGCAGTATTTT. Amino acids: CASTASGQLTDTQYF.

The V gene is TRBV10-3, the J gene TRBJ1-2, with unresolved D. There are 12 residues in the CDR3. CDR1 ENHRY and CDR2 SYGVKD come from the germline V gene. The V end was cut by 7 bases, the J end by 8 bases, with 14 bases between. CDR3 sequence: CAITSGEEGYTF. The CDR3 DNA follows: TGTGCCATCACCTCCGGGGAGGAGGGCTACACCTTC.

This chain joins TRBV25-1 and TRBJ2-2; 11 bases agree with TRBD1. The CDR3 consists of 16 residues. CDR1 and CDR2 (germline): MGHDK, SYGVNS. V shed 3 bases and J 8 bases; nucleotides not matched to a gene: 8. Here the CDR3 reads CASSDQGTGGIGELFF. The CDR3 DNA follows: TGTGCCAGCAGTGATCAGGGGACAGGGGGTATTGGGGAGCTGTTTTTT.

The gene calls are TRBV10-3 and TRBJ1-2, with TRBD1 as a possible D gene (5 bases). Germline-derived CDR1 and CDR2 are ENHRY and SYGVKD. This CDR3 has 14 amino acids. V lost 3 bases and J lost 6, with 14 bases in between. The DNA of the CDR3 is TGTGCCATCAGTGAAGAACGTTCGGGGGATGGCTACACCTTC. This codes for CAISEERSGDGYTF.

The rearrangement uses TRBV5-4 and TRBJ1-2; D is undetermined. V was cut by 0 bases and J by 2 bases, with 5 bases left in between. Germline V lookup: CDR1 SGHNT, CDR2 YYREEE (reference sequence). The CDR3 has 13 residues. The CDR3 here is CASSLEQNYGYTF. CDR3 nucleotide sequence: TGTGCCAGCAGCTTGGAACAGAACTATGGCTACACCTTC.

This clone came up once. The CDR3: CASSLTSGGSGELFF. CDR3 DNA: TGTGCCAGCAGCCTGACTAGCGGGGGGTCCGGGGAGCTGTTTTTT. The chain employs TRBV6-2 or TRBV6-3 and TRBJ2-2; 13 bases match TRBD2. Germline CDR1 MNHEY, CDR2 SVGEGT. The CDR3 sequence is 15 residues long. V was pared by 6 bases and J by 6 bases, with 4 bases of the junction left unmatched.

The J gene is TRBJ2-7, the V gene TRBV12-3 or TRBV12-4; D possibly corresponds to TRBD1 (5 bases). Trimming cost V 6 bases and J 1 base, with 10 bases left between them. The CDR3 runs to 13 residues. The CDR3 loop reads CASSPDSSYEQYF. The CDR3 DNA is TGTGCCAGCAGCCCAGACAGTTCCTACGAGCAGTACTTC.

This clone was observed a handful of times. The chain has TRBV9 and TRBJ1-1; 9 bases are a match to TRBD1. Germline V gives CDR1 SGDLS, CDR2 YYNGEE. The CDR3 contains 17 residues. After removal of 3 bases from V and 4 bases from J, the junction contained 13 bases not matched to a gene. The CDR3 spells CASSAVQGARIGTEAFF. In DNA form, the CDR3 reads TGTGCCAGCAGCGCAGTACAGGGGGCGCGTATTGGCACTGAAGCTTTCTTT.

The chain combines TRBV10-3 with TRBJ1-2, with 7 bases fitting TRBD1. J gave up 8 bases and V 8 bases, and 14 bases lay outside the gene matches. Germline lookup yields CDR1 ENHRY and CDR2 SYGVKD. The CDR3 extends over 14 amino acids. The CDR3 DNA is TGTGCCATCTCGAGTGGTGCAGGGGGTGGGGGCTACACCTTC. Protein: CAISSGAGGGGYTF.

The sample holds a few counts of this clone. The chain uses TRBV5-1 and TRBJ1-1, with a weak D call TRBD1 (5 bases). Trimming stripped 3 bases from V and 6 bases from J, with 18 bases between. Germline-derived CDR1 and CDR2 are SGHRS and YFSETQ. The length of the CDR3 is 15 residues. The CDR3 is CASSSSVMGDSEAFF. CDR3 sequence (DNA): TGCGCCAGCAGCTCCTCTGTGATGGGGGACTCTGAAGCTTTCTTT.

CDR3 in amino acids: CASRLPDRVGTEAFF. Here the CDR3 DNA reads TGTGCAAGTCGCTTACCGGACAGGGTAGGCACTGAAGCTTTCTTT. The J gene is TRBJ1-1, the V gene TRBV12-2; the listed D gene, TRBD1, was not tested against the DNA. TRBV12-2 is a pseudogene. The CDR3 is made up of 15 amino acids.

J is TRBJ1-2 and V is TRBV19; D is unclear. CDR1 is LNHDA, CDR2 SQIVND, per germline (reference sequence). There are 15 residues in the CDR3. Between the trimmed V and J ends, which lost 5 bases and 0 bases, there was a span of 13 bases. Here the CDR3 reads CASSGERGTNYGYTF. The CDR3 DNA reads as TGTGCCAGTAGTGGGGAGAGAGGAACTAACTATGGCTACACCTTC.

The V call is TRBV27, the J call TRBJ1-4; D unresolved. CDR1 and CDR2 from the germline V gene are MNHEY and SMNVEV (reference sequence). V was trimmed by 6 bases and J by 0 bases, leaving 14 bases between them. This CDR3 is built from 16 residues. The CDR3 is CASSRTPGATNEKLFF. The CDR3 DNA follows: TGTGCCAGCAGCCGTACCCCCGGGGCAACTAATGAAAAACTGTTTTTT.

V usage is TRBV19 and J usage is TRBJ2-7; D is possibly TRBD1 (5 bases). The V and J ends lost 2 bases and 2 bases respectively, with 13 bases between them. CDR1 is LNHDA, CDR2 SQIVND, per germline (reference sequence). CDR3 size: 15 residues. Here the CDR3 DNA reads TGTGCCAGTAGTATATTAGCAGACAGTGCCTACGAGCAGTACTTC. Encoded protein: CASSILADSAYEQYF.

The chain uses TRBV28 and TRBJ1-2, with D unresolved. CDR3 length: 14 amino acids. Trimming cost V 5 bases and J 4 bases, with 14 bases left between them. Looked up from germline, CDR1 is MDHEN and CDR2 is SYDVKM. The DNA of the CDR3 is TGTGCCAGCAGTCCCCTCCACAGATCCTATGGCTACACCTTC. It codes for CASSPLHRSYGYTF.

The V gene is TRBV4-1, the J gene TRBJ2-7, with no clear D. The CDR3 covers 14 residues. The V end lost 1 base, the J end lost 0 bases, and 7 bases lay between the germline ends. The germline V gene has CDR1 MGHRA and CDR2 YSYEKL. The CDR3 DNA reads TGCGCCAGCAGCCAAGCTTTTAGCTCCTACGAGCAGTACTTC. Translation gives CASSQAFSSYEQYF.

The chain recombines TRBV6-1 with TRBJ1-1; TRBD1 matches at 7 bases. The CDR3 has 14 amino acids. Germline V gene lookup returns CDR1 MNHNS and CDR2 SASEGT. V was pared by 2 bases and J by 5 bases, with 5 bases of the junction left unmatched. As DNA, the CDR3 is TGTGCCAGCAGTGAAACTCCAGGGGGGACTGAAGCTTTCTTT. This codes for CASSETPGGTEAFF.

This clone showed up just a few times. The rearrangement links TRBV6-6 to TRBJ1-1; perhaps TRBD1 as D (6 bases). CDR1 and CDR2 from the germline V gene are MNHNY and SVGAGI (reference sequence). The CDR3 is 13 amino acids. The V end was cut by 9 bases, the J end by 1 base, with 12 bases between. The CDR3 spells CASCGRGNTEAFF. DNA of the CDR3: TGTGCCAGTTGTGGCAGGGGGAACACTGAAGCTTTCTTT.

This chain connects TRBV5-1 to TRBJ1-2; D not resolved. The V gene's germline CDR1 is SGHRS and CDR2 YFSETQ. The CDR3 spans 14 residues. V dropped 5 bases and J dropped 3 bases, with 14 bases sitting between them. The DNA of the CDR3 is TGCGCCAGCAGTACGATCACGGGTGACTATGGCTACACCTTC. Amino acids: CASSTITGDYGYTF.

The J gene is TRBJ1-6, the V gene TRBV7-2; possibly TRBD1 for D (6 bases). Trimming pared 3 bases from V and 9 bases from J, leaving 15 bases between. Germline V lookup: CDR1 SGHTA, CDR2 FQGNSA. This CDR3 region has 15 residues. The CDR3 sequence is CASSLKGGSGSPLHF. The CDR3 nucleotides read TGTGCCAGCAGCTTGAAGGGGGGGTCGGGTTCACCCCTCCACTTT.

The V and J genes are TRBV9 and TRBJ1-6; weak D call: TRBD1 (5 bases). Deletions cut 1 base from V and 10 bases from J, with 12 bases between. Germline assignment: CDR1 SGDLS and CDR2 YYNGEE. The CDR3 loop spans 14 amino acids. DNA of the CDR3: TGTGCCAGCAGCGTAAGGGGTTCGGAGTCACCCCTCCACTTT. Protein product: CASSVRGSESPLHF.

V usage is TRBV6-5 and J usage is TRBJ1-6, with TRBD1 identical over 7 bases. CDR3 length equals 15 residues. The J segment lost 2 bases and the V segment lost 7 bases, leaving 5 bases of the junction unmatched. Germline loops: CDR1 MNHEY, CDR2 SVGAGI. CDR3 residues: CASTSDRAYNSPLHF. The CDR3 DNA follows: TGTGCCAGCACCTCAGACAGGGCCTATAATTCACCCCTCCACTTT.

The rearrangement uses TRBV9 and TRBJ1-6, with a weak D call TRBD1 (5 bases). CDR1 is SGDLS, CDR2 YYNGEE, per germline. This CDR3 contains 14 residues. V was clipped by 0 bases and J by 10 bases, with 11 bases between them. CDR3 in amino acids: CASSVGQPISPLHF. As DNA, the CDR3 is TGTGCCAGCAGCGTAGGACAGCCAATATCACCCCTCCACTTT.

CDR3: CASSEQGRGYGYTF. In DNA form, the CDR3 reads TGTGCCAGCAGCGAACAGGGGCGCGGCTATGGCTACACCTTC. This rearrangement joins TRBV7-2 to TRBJ1-2, with 7 bases aligning to TRBD1. Trimming at V came to 5 bases and at J to 4 bases, leaving 7 bases not matched to a gene. The CDR3 has 14 amino acids. Germline V gene data show CDR1 as SGHTA and CDR2 as FQGNSA.

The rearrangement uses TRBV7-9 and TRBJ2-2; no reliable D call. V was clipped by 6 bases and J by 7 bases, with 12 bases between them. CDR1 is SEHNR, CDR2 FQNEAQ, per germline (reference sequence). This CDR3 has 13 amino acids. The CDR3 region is CASSLLEYGELFF. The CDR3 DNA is TGTGCCAGCAGTCTCCTAGAATACGGGGAGCTGTTTTTT.

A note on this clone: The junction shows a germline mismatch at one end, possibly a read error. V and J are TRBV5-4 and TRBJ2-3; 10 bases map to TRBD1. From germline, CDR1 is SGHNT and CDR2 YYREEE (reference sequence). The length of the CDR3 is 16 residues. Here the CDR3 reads CASRLAGTGEWDTQYF. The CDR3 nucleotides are TGTGCCAGCAGATTGGCCGGGACAGGGGAGTGGGATACGCAGTATTTT.

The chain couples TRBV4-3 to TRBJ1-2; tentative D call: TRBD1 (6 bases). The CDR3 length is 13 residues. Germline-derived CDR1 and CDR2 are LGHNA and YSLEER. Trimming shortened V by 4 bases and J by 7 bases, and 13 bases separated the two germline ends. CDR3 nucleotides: TGCGCCAGCAGCCTTAAACAGGGTTCTGGCTACACCTTC. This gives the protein CASSLKQGSGYTF.

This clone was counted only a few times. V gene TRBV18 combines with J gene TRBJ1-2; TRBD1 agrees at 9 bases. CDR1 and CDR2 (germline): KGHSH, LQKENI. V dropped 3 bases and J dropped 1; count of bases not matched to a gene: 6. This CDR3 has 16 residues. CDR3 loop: CASSPGQGGFNYGYTF. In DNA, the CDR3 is TGTGCCAGCTCACCGGGACAGGGTGGATTTAACTATGGCTACACCTTC.